What follows are 26 T cell receptor beta chains derived from one specimen sequenced in a study of blood T cell repertoires in COVID-19. The assay was immunoSEQ multiplex PCR, and TCRdb's table has in-frame clones only and misses some. Altogether over 90,000 clones are present, around 90% being singletons, with the ten largest covering less than 4.5%. Material for sequencing was peripheral blood. The receptors derive from a human donor in a cohort sampled during active COVID-19.

The V gene is TRBV28, the J gene TRBJ2-7, with 10 bases fitting TRBD1. The CDR3 is 14 amino acids. CDR1 MDHEN and CDR2 SYDVKM come from the germline V gene. J was trimmed by 7 bases and V by 7 bases; bases with no gene match: 10. CDR3 residues: CASTEDRGSVEQYF. The CDR3 DNA is TGTGCCAGCACGGAGGACAGGGGGTCGGTAGAGCAGTACTTC.

The chain links TRBV2 to TRBJ1-3; TRBD1 is a possible D gene (5 bases). V gave up 3 bases and J gave up 0 bases, with 12 bases separating them. This CDR3 comprises 16 residues. Germline V gene sequence: CDR1 SNHLY, CDR2 FYNNEI. The CDR3 DNA sequence: TGTGCCAGCAGTGATAGGGGCAGGAGCTCTGGAAACACCATATATTTT. Amino acids: CASSDRGRSSGNTIYF.

The V gene is TRBV10-1, the J gene TRBJ2-6; TRBD1 agrees at 11 bases. J lost 0 bases, V lost 3 bases, and 4 bases had no gene match. The CDR3 sequence is 18 residues long. Germline-derived CDR1 and CDR2 are WNHNN and SYGVQD (reference sequence). The CDR3 region is CASSDGQGAFSGANVLTF. The CDR3 DNA sequence: TGCGCCAGCAGTGACGGACAGGGGGCTTTCTCTGGGGCCAACGTCCTGACTTTC.

J is TRBJ2-5 and V is TRBV11-2; 9 nucleotides line up with TRBD1. The CDR3 covers 14 residues. With V trimmed by 1 base and J by 4 bases, 1 base remained unmatched. CDR1 and CDR2 from the germline V gene are SGHAT and FQNNGV. CDR3 DNA: TGTGCCAGCAGCTTAGCGACAGGGGGAGAGACCCAGTACTTC. Its translation is CASSLATGGETQYF.

The genes are TRBV9 and TRBJ2-7; the D is unclear. V gave up 0 bases and J gave up 2 bases, with 12 bases separating them. The CDR3 has 15 residues. Per the germline V gene, CDR1 is SGDLS and CDR2 is YYNGEE. The CDR3 region has the DNA TGTGCCAGCAGCGTAGGGCCATTGGGCGCCTACGAGCAGTACTTC. Residues: CASSVGPLGAYEQYF.

Only a few counts were recorded for this clone. The CDR3: CASSPPGADRDTQYF. The CDR3 DNA is TGTGCCAGCTCACCACCGGGGGCGGACAGAGATACGCAGTATTTT. The chain is built from TRBV18 and TRBJ2-3; the D gene is possibly TRBD1 (6 bases). CDR1 and CDR2 (germline): KGHSH, LQKENI. V dropped 0 bases and J dropped 5 bases, with 12 bases sitting between them. The CDR3 consists of 15 residues. The full variable domain, its missing parts supplied by reference TRBV18 and TRBJ2-3, is NAGVMQNPRHLVRRRGQEARLRCSPMKGHSHVYWYRQLPEEGLKFMVYLQKENIIDESGMPKERFSAEFPKEGPSILRIQQVVRGDSAAYFCASSPPGADRDTQYFGPGTRLTVL.

This chain links TRBV19 with TRBJ1-2; 10 bases are a match to TRBD1. The germline gives CDR1 LNHDA, CDR2 SQIVND (reference sequence). This CDR3 spans 14 amino acids. Unmatched junction bases numbered 3, after V lost 3 bases and J lost 5 bases. This CDR3 is CASSMGTGEYGYTF. The CDR3 coding sequence is TGTGCCAGTAGTATGGGGACAGGGGAGTATGGCTACACCTTC.

This clone has just one count. The chain employs TRBV7-2 and TRBJ2-5, with TRBD1 matching 7 bases. This CDR3 contains 15 residues. The germline gives CDR1 SGHTA, CDR2 FQGNSA. The ends lost 1 base at V and 4 bases at J; junction bases unmatched: 6. As DNA, the CDR3 is TGTGCCAGCAGCTTAGTGTCAGGGGGATCAGAGACCCAGTACTTC. Translation gives CASSLVSGGSETQYF.

This clone is a singleton in its sample. The chain employs TRBV18 and TRBJ2-7; TRBD1 is a possible D gene (6 bases). V was trimmed by 3 bases and J by 5 bases, leaving 17 bases between them. CDR1 KGHSH and CDR2 LQKENI come from the germline V gene. The CDR3 sequence is 15 residues long. The CDR3 DNA follows: TGTGCCAGCTCACCCCGGGACACGCTTGGGGACGAGCAGTACTTC. Translation gives CASSPRDTLGDEQYF.

Points on this clone: Germline and junction disagree at one end, which may indicate a read error. The V gene is TRBV18, the J gene TRBJ1-5, with D unclear. The germline V gene encodes CDR1 KGHSH and CDR2 LQKENI. This CDR3 spans 14 amino acids. The CDR3 spells CASSPAGSNRPQHF. The CDR3 DNA follows: TGTGCCAGCTCACCCGCGGGTAGTAATCGGCCCCAGCATTTT.

The chain joins TRBV20-1 to TRBJ1-1; D remains unclear. The germline CDR1 and CDR2 sequences are DFQATT and SNEGSKA (reference sequence). The ends were cut back, 2 bases at V and 13 bases at J, with 14 bases in the middle. CDR3 length: 11 residues. In DNA form, the CDR3 reads TGCAGTGCTAGACTCGGGCAGGCGGGTTTCTTT. It specifies CSARLGQAGFF.

This chain joins TRBV10-2 and TRBJ2-4, with a weak D call TRBD1 (5 bases). The V end lost 7 bases, the J end lost 6 bases, and 16 bases lay between the germline ends. CDR1 is WSHSY, CDR2 SAAADI, per germline. CDR3 length: 14 residues. The CDR3 coding sequence is TGCGCCAGCACCGCAGGGTCTCAGGGAAACATTCAGTACTTC. Protein sequence: CASTAGSQGNIQYF.

This clone appeared a few times. The chain combines TRBV4-1 with TRBJ2-7; 8 positions match TRBD2. Trimming took 6 bases from V and 1 from J; bases not matched to a gene: 8. The CDR3 length is 15 residues. Germline values: CDR1 MGHRA, CDR2 YSYEKL. CDR3 sequence (DNA): TGCGCCAGCAGACGACGGGAGGGGGGGTCCTACGAGCAGTACTTC. This sequence encodes CASRRREGGSYEQYF.

The CDR3 sequence is CASSYRDRNEKLFF. The CDR3, as DNA: TGTGCCAGCAGTTACAGGGACAGGAATGAAAAACTGTTTTTT. J is TRBJ1-4 and V is TRBV6-6; 8 bases agree with TRBD1. With V trimmed by 2 bases and J by 5 bases, 1 base remained unmatched. The CDR3 extends over 14 amino acids. Germline CDR1 MNHNY, CDR2 SVGAGI (reference sequence).

V and J are TRBV9 and TRBJ2-3, with 10 bases that match TRBD2. CDR3 length: 16 amino acids. The V gene end was trimmed by 2 bases and the J gene end by 2 bases; junction bases not matched to a gene: 5. Germline V gene sequence: CDR1 SGDLS, CDR2 YYNGEE. The CDR3 protein is CASSVTSGTITDTQYF. The CDR3 region has the DNA TGTGCCAGCAGCGTTACTAGCGGGACCATCACAGATACGCAGTATTTT.

The chain is built from TRBV19 and TRBJ2-1, with D maybe TRBD2 (5 bases). There are 15 residues in the CDR3. CDR1 and CDR2 from the germline V gene are LNHDA and SQIVND (reference sequence). The V end lost 6 bases, the J end lost 4 bases, and 16 bases lay between the germline ends. DNA for the CDR3: TGTGCCAGTAGCCCCACGGGGTCCCGGTACAATGAGCAGTTCTTC. Translating gives CASSPTGSRYNEQFF.

The rearrangement links TRBV5-1 to TRBJ2-7, with TRBD2 as a possible D gene (7 bases). CDR3 length: 15 amino acids. The V gene lost 4 bases and the J gene lost 3 bases, with 17 bases spanning the gap. Germline assignment: CDR1 SGHRS and CDR2 YFSETQ. The CDR3 DNA reads as TGCGCCAGCAGCAAGGTCCGGGGGGCTAGCTACGAGCAGTACTTC. Translated, it gives CASSKVRGASYEQYF.

V usage is TRBV5-1 and J usage is TRBJ2-3; 8 bases align to TRBD2. CDR1 SGHRS and CDR2 YFSETQ come from the germline V gene. The junction had 8 bases not matched to a gene; V was cut back by 2 bases and J by 6 bases. This CDR3 has 15 amino acids. The CDR3 reads CASSFIDPGGDTQYF. The CDR3 DNA is TGCGCCAGCAGCTTTATCGATCCGGGGGGGGATACGCAGTATTTT.

This sequence joins TRBV2 and TRBJ2-2, with a tentative D call TRBD1 (7 bases). The CDR3 has 15 amino acids. Trimming shortened V by 6 bases and J by 1 base, and 12 bases separated the two germline ends. Germline V lookup: CDR1 SNHLY, CDR2 FYNNEI. The DNA for the CDR3 is TGTGCCAGCAGGGGGAGGACAGGGAACACCGGGGAGCTGTTTTTT. It translates to CASRGRTGNTGELFF.

The chain employs TRBV19 and TRBJ2-1; the match to TRBD2 covers 12 bases. J was trimmed by 1 base and V by 4 bases; bases with no gene match: 5. Germline values: CDR1 LNHDA, CDR2 SQIVND (reference sequence). The CDR3 spans 17 residues. For the CDR3, the DNA is TGTGCCAGTAGTAACCCGGGGACTAGCGGGTCCTACAATGAGCAGTTCTTC. Translated: CASSNPGTSGSYNEQFF.

The chain recombines TRBV29-1 with TRBJ1-1; D not resolved. The ends were cut back, 7 bases at V and 1 base at J, with 13 bases in the middle. Germline CDR1 SQVTM, CDR2 ANQGSEA. The CDR3 length is 13 residues. The CDR3 here is CSANKFSNTEAFF. The CDR3, as DNA: TGCAGCGCCAACAAATTCTCGAACACTGAAGCTTTCTTT.

The chain links TRBV3-1 (or the pseudogene TRBV3-2) to TRBJ1-6, with 10 bases lining up with TRBD1. This CDR3 is 17 amino acids long. In germline, CDR1 is LGHDT, CDR2 YNNKEL (reference sequence). V was pared by 4 bases and J by 9 bases, with 12 bases of the junction left unmatched. CDR3 protein: CASSPRQGASVGSPLHF. CDR3 DNA sequence: TGTGCCAGCAGCCCTCGACAGGGGGCCTCTGTTGGTTCACCCCTCCACTTT.

CDR3 in DNA: TGTGCCAGTAGTTTCGGACTAGCGGGGGGGCAGGCAACGCAGTATTTT. Translating it yields CASSFGLAGGQATQYF. The chain joins TRBV19 to TRBJ2-3; 15 nucleotides line up with TRBD2. V was clipped by 5 bases and J by 9 bases; unmatched bases: 9. Germline loops: CDR1 LNHDA, CDR2 SQIVND (reference sequence). This CDR3 is built from 16 residues.

The V and J genes are TRBV19 and TRBJ1-2; D might be TRBD1 (6 bases). The length of the CDR3 is 12 residues. The germline gives CDR1 LNHDA, CDR2 SQIVND (reference sequence). The V and J ends lost 4 bases and 7 bases respectively, with 10 bases between them. The chain's CDR3 is CASSTNRAGYTF. The CDR3 region has the DNA TGTGCCAGTAGTACCAACAGGGCTGGCTACACCTTC. Looking up the rest from reference TRBV19 and TRBJ1-2 gives the full variable domain: DGGITQSPKYLFRKEGQNVTLSCEQNLNHDAMYWYRQDPGQGLRLIYYSQIVNDFQKGDIAEGYSVSREKKESFPLTVTSAQKNPTAFYLCASSTNRAGYTFGSGTRLTVV.

Note on this clone: The sample contains more than one DNA sequence encoding this CDR3. The V call is TRBV5-1, the J call TRBJ2-1; 10 positions agree with TRBD1. The trim removed 3 bases at V and 2 bases at J, leaving 2 bases unmatched. In germline, CDR1 is SGHRS, CDR2 YFSETQ. This CDR3 contains 15 residues. The CDR3 DNA is TGCGCCAGCAGCTCGGGACAGGGGCCCTACAATGAGCAGTTCTTC. It yields the protein CASSSGQGPYNEQFF.

This CDR3 is CASSTRTEQETQYF. The CDR3 DNA reads TGTGCCAGTAGTACTAGGACAGAACAAGAGACCCAGTACTTC. The chain combines TRBV19 with TRBJ2-5; D may be TRBD1 (6 bases). Looked up from germline, CDR1 is LNHDA and CDR2 is SQIVND (reference sequence). V lost 4 bases, J lost 2 bases, and 11 bases lay in between. This CDR3 contains 14 residues.